This T cell receptor (beta chain) came from a study of identifying expanded T cells in peripheral blood. Whole-study findings and limits: Variance in clone template counts between approximately 2-week samples significantly increased with total template count across all healthy donors.

Germline-derived CDR1 and CDR2 are SNHLY and FYNNEI. The CDR3 covers 16 residues. The J segment lost 5 bases and the V segment lost 6 bases, leaving 12 bases of the junction unmatched. Produced via immunoSEQ multiplex PCR; TCRdb's table is partial and in-frame only. The sample holds 55,000 to 75,000 clones, around 87% seen once. Points on this clone: What it binds is unknown.

This clonotype was obtained from a person aged 18-70 years in good health. The genes are TRBV2 and TRBJ2-1; TRBD2 matches 8 bases. The sequencing input was blood. The chain's CDR3 is CASRKIAGYFNNEQFF. The CDR3 DNA sequence: TGTGCCAGCAGGAAAATAGCGGGGTATTTTAACAATGAGCAGTTCTTC.